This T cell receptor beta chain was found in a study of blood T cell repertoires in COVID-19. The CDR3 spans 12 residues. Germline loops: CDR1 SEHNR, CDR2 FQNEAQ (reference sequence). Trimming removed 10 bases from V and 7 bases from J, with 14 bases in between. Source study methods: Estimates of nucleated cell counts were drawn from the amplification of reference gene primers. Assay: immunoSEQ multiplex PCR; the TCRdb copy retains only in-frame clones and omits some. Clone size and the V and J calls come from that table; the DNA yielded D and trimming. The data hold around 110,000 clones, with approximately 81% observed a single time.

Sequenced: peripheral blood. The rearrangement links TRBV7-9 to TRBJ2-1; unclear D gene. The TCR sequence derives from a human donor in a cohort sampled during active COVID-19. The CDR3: CATASVRNEQFF. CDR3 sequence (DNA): TGTGCCACCGCAAGTGTTCGGAATGAGCAGTTCTTC.